These 23 T cell receptor beta chains originate from one sample sequenced in a study of regulatory T cells in long-lasting Graves disease. Building the TCR beta libraries relied on iRepertoire HTBI primers, and CDR3 regions underwent Arm-PCR. MiXCR was run by TCRdb on the multiplex PCR reads, yielding one entry per CDR3 protein. Of roughly 440,000 distinct CDR3 sequences in the sample, roughly 15% were seen once. Time point here: newly diagnosed GD, antithyroid drugs for less than 3 months. RNA isolated from PBMCs was used to make the TCR library. These data were also filed under a second study, of T cells in Graves' hyperthyroidism and ophthalmopathy.

Sequenced material: peripheral blood mononuclear cells (PBMCs), taken at new diagnosis, from a patient treated with antithyroid drugs. Every receptor here comes from a woman younger than 30 with Graves disease.

For this clonotype: A read error may produce the germline difference seen at one junction end. The V and J genes are TRBV3-1 and TRBJ2-7; D is unclear. The CDR3 runs to 8 residues. CDR1 LGHDT and CDR2 YNNKEL come from the germline V gene (reference sequence). The CDR3 DNA sequence: TGTGCCAGCAGCCAAGAGCAGTTC. Translated, it gives CASSQEQF.

This clonotype came up many times. The DNA for the CDR3 is TGTGCCAGCAGCCTCCTCACTCGGGCCAACGTCCTGACTTTC. The encoded protein is CASSLLTRANVLTF. The chain carries TRBV7-2 and TRBJ2-6; D is unresolved. The ends were cut back, 5 bases at V and 5 bases at J, with 10 bases in the middle. The CDR3 loop spans 14 amino acids. Germline values: CDR1 SGHTA, CDR2 FQGNSA.

This clonotype came up a few times. This sequence joins TRBV24-1 and TRBJ2-7; 9 bases line up with TRBD2. Looked up from germline, CDR1 is KGHDR and CDR2 is SFDVKD. Trimming at V came to 3 bases and at J to 3 bases, leaving 2 bases not matched to a gene. This CDR3 has 14 residues. CDR3 in DNA: TGTGCCACCAGTGATAGCGGGAGGCGCTACGAGCAGTACTTC. Translating gives CATSDSGRRYEQYF.

This clonotype showed up many times. The chain uses TRBV11-2 and TRBJ2-7; 7 nucleotides agree with TRBD2. The CDR3 has 15 residues. Germline loops: CDR1 SGHAT, CDR2 FQNNGV. The V segment lost 2 bases and the J segment 7 bases; nucleotides outside the gene matches: 11. The CDR3 spells CASSLFEGGPGEQYF. The DNA of the CDR3 is TGTGCCAGCAGCTTATTTGAGGGAGGGCCGGGGGAGCAGTACTTC.

Note on this clonotype: It may be a read error: a sequence one base away is much more abundant. The V gene is TRBV3-1, the J gene TRBJ2-2, with 10 bases matching TRBD2. Germline lookup yields CDR1 LGHDT and CDR2 YNNKEL (reference sequence). There are 17 residues in the CDR3. The DNA for the CDR3 is TGTGCCATCAGCCAAGAAGTGCTAGCGGGAGTGGCCGGGGAGCTGTTTTTT. Protein: CAISQEVLAGVAGELFF. The full variable domain, its missing parts supplied by reference TRBV3-1 and TRBJ2-2, is DTAVSQTPKYLVTQMGNDKSIKCEQNLGHDTMYWYKQDSKKFLKIMFSYNNKELIINETVPNRFSPKSPDKAHLNLHINSLELGDSAVYFCAISQEVLAGVAGELFFGEGSRLTVL.

This clonotype has a count of ten or more. V and J are TRBV12-3 or TRBV12-4 and TRBJ2-7, with 8 nucleotides matching TRBD2. The V segment lost 5 bases and the J segment 6 bases; nucleotides outside the gene matches: 12. The CDR3 covers 15 residues. CDR3 in amino acids: CASSPSGAGDREQYF. The CDR3 DNA follows: TGTGCCAGCAGTCCTTCTGGAGCGGGAGACCGCGAGCAGTACTTC.

This clonotype was detected many times. V usage is TRBV25-1 and J usage is TRBJ2-5; 15 bases agree with TRBD2. The junction had 4 bases not matched to a gene; V was cut back by 7 bases and J by 4 bases. Germline lookup yields CDR1 MGHDK and CDR2 SYGVNS. This CDR3 is built from 15 residues. As DNA, the CDR3 is TGTGCCAGCACGGGACTAGCGGGAGGACGAGAGACCCAGTACTTC. It codes for CASTGLAGGRETQYF.

This chain joins TRBV14 and TRBJ1-4; the D is unclear. Trimming took 2 bases from V and 12 from J, leaving 7 bases between them. The CDR3 is made up of 11 amino acids. Germline CDR1 and CDR2: SGHDN and FVKESK. DNA of the CDR3: TGTGCCAGCAGCCAATCTGGGGAACTGTTTTTT. Its protein product is CASSQSGELFF.

There are many counts of this clonotype. The chain recombines TRBV28 with TRBJ2-1, with 12 bases identical to TRBD2. Losses at the gene ends were 1 base for V and 7 bases for J; bases not matched to a gene: 2. Germline CDR1 and CDR2: MDHEN and SYDVKM. CDR3 size: 15 residues. The CDR3 coding sequence is TGTGCCAGCAGTTTATTGACTAGCGGGAGTAATGAGCAGTTCTTC. Translation: CASSLLTSGSNEQFF.

This clonotype showed up just a few times. The chain joins TRBV2 to TRBJ2-1; 10 bases align to TRBD2. J lost 2 bases, V lost 8 bases, and 18 bases had no gene match. CDR3 length: 19 residues. Germline CDR1 SNHLY, CDR2 FYNNEI. The CDR3 here is CASRGRASGSSTAYNEQFF. The CDR3 DNA reads TGTGCCAGCCGGGGTCGGGCTAGCGGGAGTTCGACCGCCTACAATGAGCAGTTCTTC.

This clonotype was counted a few times. A much larger clonotype is one base distant, so this may be a read error. The chain couples TRBV9 to TRBJ1-1, with D possibly being TRBD1 (6 bases). CDR1 and CDR2 from the germline V gene are SGDLS and YYNGEE. CDR3 length: 13 residues. V dropped 4 bases and J dropped 6 bases, with 13 bases sitting between them. CDR3 amino acids: CASSLTGISEAFF. CDR3 sequence (DNA): TGTGCCAGCAGCCTAACAGGGATTTCTGAAGCTTTCTTT.

This clonotype was counted ten times or more. The CDR3 DNA follows: TGTGCCAGCAGCATCGACAGGGGTAGTTCACCCCTCCACTTT. It specifies CASSIDRGSSPLHF. The gene calls are TRBV27 and TRBJ1-6; 8 bases are shared with TRBD1. This CDR3 is 14 amino acids long. Germline loops: CDR1 MNHEY, CDR2 SMNVEV (reference sequence). Trimming cost V 6 bases and J 9 bases; bases outside gene matches: 7.

This clonotype was detected once. The chain joins TRBV20-1 to TRBJ1-6; the D gene is possibly TRBD1 (6 bases). Germline values: CDR1 DFQATT, CDR2 SNEGSKA (reference sequence). With 3 bases removed from V and 13 bases from J, the gap between germline ends came to 16 bases. CDR3 length equals 13 residues. CDR3 residues: CSASAGGPSPLHF. For the CDR3, the DNA is TGCAGTGCTAGTGCCGGGGGCCCCTCTCCCCTCCACTTT.

This clonotype was found many times. The chain carries TRBV12-3 or TRBV12-4 and TRBJ2-7, with 8 bases that match TRBD2. V trimming: 3 bases; J trimming: 5 bases; junction bases outside the gene matches: 6. CDR3 length equals 14 residues. This CDR3 is CASSFLAGGDEQYF. CDR3 DNA: TGTGCCAGCAGTTTTTTGGCGGGAGGCGACGAGCAGTACTTC.

Ten or more counts support this clonotype. The chain joins TRBV27 to TRBJ2-5; 7 bases agree with TRBD2. Germline V gene sequence: CDR1 MNHEY, CDR2 SMNVEV (reference sequence). J lost 1 base, V lost 5 bases, and 7 bases had no gene match. CDR3 length: 15 amino acids. As DNA, the CDR3 is TGTGCCAGCAGTCACGGGCCGGGAGGCCAAGAGACCCAGTACTTC. Protein product: CASSHGPGGQETQYF.

This clonotype showed up many times. The rearrangement uses TRBV30 and TRBJ1-1, with a possible D match to TRBD1 (5 bases). The V end lost 3 bases, the J end lost 6 bases, and 11 bases lay between the germline ends. This CDR3 is 12 amino acids long. Germline V gene data show CDR1 as GTSNPN and CDR2 as SVGIG (reference sequence). This CDR3 reads CAWRPGGAEAFF. The CDR3 DNA is TGTGCCTGGAGGCCCGGGGGGGCTGAAGCTTTCTTT.

This clonotype was seen only a few times. The V gene is TRBV14, the J gene TRBJ2-2; D is unclear. Germline CDR1 SGHDN, CDR2 FVKESK. The CDR3 length is 15 residues. Trimming left V 5 bases short and J 0 bases short, with 10 bases between. The CDR3 region has the DNA TGTGCCAGCAGCGATAGACAAACGAACACCGGGGAGCTGTTTTTT. Translation gives CASSDRQTNTGELFF.

Regarding this clonotype: A single base separates this from a much larger clone, so it may be a read error. This chain connects TRBV29-1 to TRBJ2-7; 8 bases line up with TRBD2. Germline CDR1 is SQVTM and CDR2 is ANQGSEA. This CDR3 is 16 amino acids long. J was trimmed by 6 bases and V by 1 base; bases with no gene match: 14. CDR3 loop: CSVEANSPGGSCEQYF. The DNA of the CDR3 is TGCAGCGTTGAAGCCAATTCTCCGGGAGGGAGTTGCGAGCAGTACTTC.

The DNA for the CDR3 is TGTGCCACCAGTGATCCCCGGGGCGGGAGGTTTCATGAGCAGTTCTTC. Its translation is CATSDPRGGRFHEQFF. The chain has TRBV24-1 and TRBJ2-1; the match to TRBD2 covers 8 bases. The V segment lost 3 bases and the J segment 8 bases; nucleotides outside the gene matches: 11. CDR3 size: 16 residues. CDR1 is KGHDR and CDR2 is SFDVKD in the germline V gene.

With respect to this clonotype: The junction does not match germline at one end; this may be a read error. This chain connects TRBV9 to TRBJ2-3; perhaps TRBD2 as D (6 bases). The DNA end favors TRBJ2-7, so the J call may be wrong. Germline V gene lookup returns CDR1 SGDLS and CDR2 YYNGEE. The CDR3 is 19 residues long. CDR3 amino acids: CASVSTPGTLLRFSYGQYF. The CDR3 DNA sequence: TGTGCCAGCGTTTCAACCCCCGGGACTCTCCTTCGGTTTTCCTACGGGCAGTACTTC.

The J gene is TRBJ2-3, the V gene TRBV18, with no clear D. Trimming left V 6 bases short and J 7 bases short, with 17 bases between. The germline V gene has CDR1 KGHSH and CDR2 LQKENI. The CDR3 covers 14 residues. The DNA of the CDR3 is TGTGCCAGCTCCTCAGGTGATGCCCTCTATACGCAGTATTTT. It is translated as CASSSGDALYTQYF.

This clonotype has at least ten counts. A read error may account for a junction end that differs from germline. The chain uses TRBV2 and TRBJ2-3; TRBD1 might be the D (5 bases). The CDR3 consists of 14 residues. Germline values: CDR1 SNHLY, CDR2 FYNNEI. CDR3 region: CASREGHLTDTQYF. CDR3 DNA: TGTGCCAGCAGGGAAGGACACCTGACAGATACGCAGTATTTT.

This clonotype came up many times. V gene TRBV11-3 combines with J gene TRBJ2-7, with D possibly matching TRBD2 (5 bases). CDR3 size: 15 residues. The germline gives CDR1 SGHNT, CDR2 YENEEA. V was clipped by 5 bases and J by 9 bases, with 23 bases between them. The CDR3 protein is CASSPPSGDNPGQYF. In DNA form, the CDR3 reads TGTGCCAGCAGCCCCCCCAGCGGAGACAACCCTGGGCAGTACTTC.